Listed here are 20 T cell receptor beta chains from one sample, sequenced in a study of T-cell reconstitution after alpha-beta-depleted transplantation in children. The library targeted TCRbeta and was prepared with unique molecular identifiers. Each CDR3 protein is one row after TCRdb ran MiXCR on the PCR reads. The sample lists some 600,000 distinct CDR3 sequences, 10% to 15% occurring once. The sample in question was PBMCs, mostly from graft donor cells, obtained 360 days after TCRalphabeta/CD19-depleted stem cell transplant. The receptors were sampled from a male patient aged 10 to 17 who had a stem cell transplant for acute myeloid leukemia, so the T cells may come from the graft donor.

V is TRBV10-3 and J is TRBJ2-5; maybe TRBD1 (6 bases). Germline CDR1 and CDR2: ENHRY and SYGVKD. This CDR3 contains 14 residues. Between the trimmed V and J ends, which lost 0 bases and 5 bases, there was a span of 10 bases. Written as DNA, the CDR3 is TGTGCCATCAGTGAGTCGGGGGCTTGGGAGACCCAGTACTTC. Translation gives CAISESGAWETQYF.

The chain is built from TRBV20-1 and TRBJ2-7, with D perhaps matching TRBD1 (6 bases). V was pared by 5 bases and J by 7 bases, with 18 bases between. CDR1 and CDR2 from the germline V gene are DFQATT and SNEGSKA (reference sequence). CDR3 length: 13 residues. In DNA form, the CDR3 reads TGCAGTGCTTGCTTTTTAGGGGGATCGGAGCAGTACTTC. It translates to CSACFLGGSEQYF.

This chain joins TRBV9 and TRBJ2-7, with D perhaps TRBD2 (7 bases). The CDR3 has 15 amino acids. Trimming removed 3 bases at V and 6 bases at J, with 19 bases between. Germline V CDR1 and CDR2: SGDLS, YYNGEE. The CDR3: CASSGGGVERSEQYF. CDR3 DNA: TGTGCCAGCAGCGGGGGGGGCGTGGAGAGAAGCGAGCAGTACTTC.

This clonotype was counted ten times or more. The rearrangement joins TRBV4-1 to TRBJ2-5, with 12 nucleotides matching TRBD2. J lost 1 base, V lost 0 bases, and 15 bases had no gene match. This CDR3 is 21 amino acids long. From germline, CDR1 is MGHRA and CDR2 YSYEKL. This CDR3 reads CASSQDQPLAGGILRQETQYF. The CDR3 nucleotides read TGCGCCAGCAGCCAAGATCAGCCCCTAGCGGGAGGGATTCTCCGCCAAGAGACCCAGTACTTC.

This clonotype was counted at least ten times. The chain joins TRBV28 to TRBJ1-5, with TRBD1 matching 7 bases. CDR1 is MDHEN and CDR2 is SYDVKM in the germline V gene. V was clipped by 5 bases and J by 0 bases; unmatched bases: 4. The CDR3 totals 15 residues. This CDR3 is CASSPGGPSNQPQHF. The CDR3 DNA reads as TGTGCCAGCAGTCCAGGGGGACCTAGCAATCAGCCCCAGCATTTT.

The chain joins TRBV4-3 to TRBJ2-5, with a weak D call TRBD2 (6 bases). Germline-derived CDR1 and CDR2 are LGHNA and YSLEER. Trimming shortened V by 2 bases and J by 0 bases, and 13 bases separated the two germline ends. The CDR3 sequence is 16 residues long. The CDR3 here is CASSQSGLLYQETQYF. DNA for the CDR3: TGCGCCAGCAGCCAATCGGGACTCCTGTACCAAGAGACCCAGTACTTC.

Only a few counts were recorded for this clonotype. This rearrangement joins TRBV7-2 to TRBJ2-3, with D perhaps TRBD2 (6 bases). CDR3 length: 16 residues. Trimming cost V 1 base and J 2 bases, with 13 bases left between them. Germline CDR1 reads SGHTA; CDR2 reads FQGNSA. The CDR3 is CASSLVASVHTDTQYF. The CDR3 bases are TGTGCCAGCAGCTTAGTGGCTAGCGTGCACACAGATACGCAGTATTTT.

V usage is TRBV27 and J usage is TRBJ2-5; D not certain. V was cut by 7 bases and J by 3 bases, with 6 bases left in between. Germline lookup yields CDR1 MNHEY and CDR2 SMNVEV (reference sequence). CDR3 length: 11 residues. This CDR3 reads CASILKETQYF. Written as DNA, the CDR3 is TGTGCCAGCATCCTCAAAGAGACCCAGTACTTC.

The rearrangement joins TRBV20-1 to TRBJ2-1, with 9 bases aligning to TRBD2. The germline gives CDR1 DFQATT, CDR2 SNEGSKA (reference sequence). The CDR3 covers 17 residues. The CDR3 DNA reads TGCAGCGCGGGCTTATATCTAGCGGGACTTAGCTACAATGAGCAGTTCTTC. Translation: CSAGLYLAGLSYNEQFF.

This clonotype was seen a handful of times. J is TRBJ2-5 and V is TRBV6-1; D call uncertain. The V gene lost 6 bases and the J gene lost 3 bases, with 14 bases spanning the gap. This CDR3 spans 14 amino acids. CDR1 and CDR2 from the germline V gene are MNHNS and SASEGT. CDR3 nucleotides: TGTGCCAGCAGGGACGAGTTTCGTGAAGAGACCCAGTACTTC. Translation: CASRDEFREETQYF.

This chain connects TRBV28 to TRBJ2-3, with D possibly called TRBD1 or TRBD2 (6 bases each). Trimming removed 2 bases at V and 1 base at J, with 16 bases between. Germline CDR1 and CDR2: MDHEN and SYDVKM. The CDR3 sequence is 17 residues long. CDR3 sequence reads: CASSLNDGGPGTDTQYF. CDR3 nucleotide sequence: TGTGCCAGCAGTTTAAATGATGGGGGGCCAGGCACAGATACGCAGTATTTT.

The chain employs TRBV20-1 and TRBJ2-3; 13 bases line up with TRBD2. Trimming took 2 bases from V and 4 from J; bases not matched to a gene: 3. The CDR3 consists of 15 residues. Germline CDR1 and CDR2: DFQATT and SNEGSKA (reference sequence). CDR3 sequence (DNA): TGCAGTGCTAGACCAGGACTAGCGGGAGCAGATACGCAGTATTTT. Translating it yields CSARPGLAGADTQYF.

This clonotype was counted only a few times. V is TRBV2 and J is TRBJ2-7; D remains ambiguous. Germline V gene lookup returns CDR1 SNHLY and CDR2 FYNNEI. This CDR3 has 12 residues. V gave up 8 bases and J gave up 3 bases, with 11 bases separating them. The CDR3 DNA follows: TGTGCCAGCGGGCCGTGGAACTACGAGCAGTACTTC. Its translation is CASGPWNYEQYF.

The chain recombines TRBV30 with TRBJ2-7; weak D call: TRBD2 (6 bases). The germline gives CDR1 GTSNPN, CDR2 SVGIG (reference sequence). CDR3 size: 13 residues. The V and J ends lost 4 bases and 2 bases respectively, with 12 bases between them. CDR3 sequence: CAWTDSGPYEQYF. The DNA of the CDR3 is TGTGCCTGGACGGATAGCGGTCCCTACGAGCAGTACTTC.

This clonotype was picked up a small number of times. The chain links TRBV11-3 to TRBJ2-3; TRBD2 aligns across 8 bases. CDR3 length equals 16 residues. Germline V gives CDR1 SGHNT, CDR2 YENEEA. The junction had 10 bases not matched to a gene; V was cut back by 5 bases and J by 3 bases. CDR3 nucleotides: TGTGCCAGCAGCCCGGGACTAGGGCTGACAACAGATACGCAGTATTTT. This codes for CASSPGLGLTTDTQYF. The full variable domain, its missing parts supplied by reference TRBV11-3 and TRBJ2-3, is EAGVVQSPRYKIIEKKQPVAFWCNPISGHNTLYWYLQNLGQGPELLIRYENEEAVDDSQLPKDRFSAERLKGVDSTLKIQPAELGDSAVYLCASSPGLGLTTDTQYFGPGTRLTVL.

The genes are TRBV4-3 and TRBJ2-3; D gene uncertain. V was pared by 0 bases and J by 1 base, with 11 bases between. The germline CDR1 and CDR2 sequences are LGHNA and YSLEER. The CDR3 is 16 amino acids. The CDR3 DNA sequence: TGCGCCAGCAGCCAAGAGGAATTCCGAGGCACAGATACGCAGTATTTT. It yields the protein CASSQEEFRGTDTQYF.

The chain's CDR3 is CASSFSGAPFNTGELFF. The CDR3 nucleotides read TGTGCCAGCAGCTTCTCAGGGGCGCCTTTCAACACCGGGGAGCTGTTTTTT. The rearrangement uses TRBV3-1 and TRBJ2-2; D perhaps matches TRBD1 (6 bases). Germline CDR1 and CDR2: LGHDT and YNNKEL (reference sequence). The CDR3 consists of 17 residues. The germline V and J ends were trimmed by 5 bases and 2 bases, with 18 bases remaining between them.

The chain carries TRBV19 and TRBJ2-1; 15 positions agree with TRBD2. After removal of 2 bases from V and 2 bases from J, the junction contained 10 bases not matched to a gene. Germline V gene lookup returns CDR1 LNHDA and CDR2 SQIVND (reference sequence). This CDR3 region has 20 residues. CDR3 residues: CASSIIRWGLAGGPYNEQFF. For the CDR3, the DNA is TGTGCCAGTAGTATAATCCGTTGGGGACTAGCGGGAGGTCCCTACAATGAGCAGTTCTTC.

This clonotype came up a few times. J is TRBJ2-1 and V is TRBV4-3, with D possibly being TRBD2 (5 bases). The CDR3 loop spans 18 amino acids. The germline V and J ends were trimmed by 3 bases and 0 bases, with 18 bases remaining between them. Germline V gene data show CDR1 as LGHNA and CDR2 as YSLEER. The CDR3 here is CASSHPSGGGSSYNEQFF. The CDR3, as DNA: TGCGCCAGCAGCCACCCCTCCGGAGGCGGGTCCTCCTACAATGAGCAGTTCTTC.

This clonotype was counted many times. The chain is built from TRBV28 and TRBJ2-5, with D maybe TRBD2 (5 bases). Per the germline V gene, CDR1 is MDHEN and CDR2 is SYDVKM. This CDR3 is 14 amino acids long. V was pared by 2 bases and J by 1 base, with 8 bases between. The CDR3 DNA sequence: TGTGCCAGCAGTTTACGTACTAGCCAAGAGACCCAGTACTTC. Translating gives CASSLRTSQETQYF.